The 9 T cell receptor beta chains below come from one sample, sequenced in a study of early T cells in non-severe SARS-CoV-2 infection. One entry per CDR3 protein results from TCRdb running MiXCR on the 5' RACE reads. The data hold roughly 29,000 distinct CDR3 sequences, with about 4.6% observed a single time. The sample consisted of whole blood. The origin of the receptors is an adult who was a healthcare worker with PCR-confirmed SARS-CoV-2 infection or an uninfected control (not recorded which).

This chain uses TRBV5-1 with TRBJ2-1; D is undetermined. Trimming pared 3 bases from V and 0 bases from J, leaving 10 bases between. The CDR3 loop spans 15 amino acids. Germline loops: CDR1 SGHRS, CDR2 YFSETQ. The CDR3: CASSSSPDSYNEQFF. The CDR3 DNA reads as TGCGCCAGCAGCTCCTCGCCGGACTCCTACAATGAGCAGTTCTTC.

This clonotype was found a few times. CDR3 residues: CASSQPPLSEAFF. CDR3 bases: TGCGCCAGCAGCCAACCTCCTCTAAGTGAAGCTTTCTTT. V usage is TRBV4-1 and J usage is TRBJ1-1; D not certain. Trimming took 2 bases from V and 7 from J, leaving 11 bases between them. This CDR3 has 13 amino acids. Per germline, CDR1 MGHRA and CDR2 YSYEKL.

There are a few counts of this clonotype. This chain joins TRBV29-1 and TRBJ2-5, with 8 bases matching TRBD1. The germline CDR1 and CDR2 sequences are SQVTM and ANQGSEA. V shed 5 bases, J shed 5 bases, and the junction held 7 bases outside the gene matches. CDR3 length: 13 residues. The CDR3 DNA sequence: TGCAGCGTTCCAGGGGGCGCCGGGGAGACCCAGTACTTC. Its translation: CSVPGGAGETQYF.

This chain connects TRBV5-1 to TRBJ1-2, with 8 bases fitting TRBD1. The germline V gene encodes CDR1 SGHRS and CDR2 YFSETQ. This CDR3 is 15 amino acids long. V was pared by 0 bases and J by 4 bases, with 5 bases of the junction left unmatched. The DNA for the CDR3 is TGCGCCAGCAGCTTGGGGGACAGGCCCACCTATGGCTACACCTTC. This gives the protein CASSLGDRPTYGYTF.

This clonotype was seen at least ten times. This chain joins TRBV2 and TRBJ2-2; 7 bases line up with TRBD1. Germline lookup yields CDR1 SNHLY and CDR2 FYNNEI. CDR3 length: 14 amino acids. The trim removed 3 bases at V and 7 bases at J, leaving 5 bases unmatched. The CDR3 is CASSDPTGHGELFF. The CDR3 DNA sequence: TGTGCCAGCAGTGACCCGACAGGGCACGGGGAGCTGTTTTTT.

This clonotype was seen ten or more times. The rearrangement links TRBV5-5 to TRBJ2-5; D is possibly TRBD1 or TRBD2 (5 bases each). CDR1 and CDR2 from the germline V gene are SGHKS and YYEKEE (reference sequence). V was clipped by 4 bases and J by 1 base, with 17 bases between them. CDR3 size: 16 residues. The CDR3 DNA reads TGTGCCAGCAGCCGATCTTGGTGGGACCTCCAAGAGACCCAGTACTTC. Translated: CASSRSWWDLQETQYF.

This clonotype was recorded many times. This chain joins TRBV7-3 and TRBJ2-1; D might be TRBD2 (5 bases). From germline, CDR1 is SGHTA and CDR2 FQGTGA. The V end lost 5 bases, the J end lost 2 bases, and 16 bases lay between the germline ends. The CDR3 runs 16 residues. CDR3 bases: TGTGCCAGCAGCCCTTCTAGCTTGGGCCCCTACAATGAGCAGTTCTTC. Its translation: CASSPSSLGPYNEQFF.

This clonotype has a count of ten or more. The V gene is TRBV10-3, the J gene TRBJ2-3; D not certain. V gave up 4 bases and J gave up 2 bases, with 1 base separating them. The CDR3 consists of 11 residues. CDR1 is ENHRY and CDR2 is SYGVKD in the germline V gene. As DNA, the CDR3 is TGTGCCATCAGTGCCACAGATACGCAGTATTTT. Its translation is CAISATDTQYF.

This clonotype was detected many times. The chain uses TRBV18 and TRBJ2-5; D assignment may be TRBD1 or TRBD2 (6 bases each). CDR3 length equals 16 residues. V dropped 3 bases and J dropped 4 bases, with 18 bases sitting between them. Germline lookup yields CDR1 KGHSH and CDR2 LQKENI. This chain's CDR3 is CASSPTRSGGGETQYF. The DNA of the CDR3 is TGTGCCAGCTCACCTACACGGTCCGGGGGCGGAGAGACCCAGTACTTC.